This record concerns one T cell receptor beta chain sequence. This specimen comes from a study of glioma-infiltrating T cells after dendritic cell vaccination. For the study at large: Patients received three intradermal dendritic cell vaccine injections at biweekly intervals.

Blood PBMC samples: pre-vaccination, two weeks post third vaccination, and at tumor progression. The V and J ends lost 3 bases and 1 base respectively, with 11 bases between them. The CDR3 spans 15 residues. The germline CDR1 and CDR2 sequences are LNHDA and SQIVND (reference sequence). Using immunoSEQ multiplex PCR, the repertoire was profiled, and TCRdb retains in-frame clones only, with some absent. The repertoire holds roughly 100,000 clones, with under 90% as singletons. The source material was blood, sampled before dendritic cell vaccination. This chain connects TRBV19 to TRBJ2-3; tentative D call: TRBD2 (6 bases). This sequence originates from a human donor with glioblastoma. Written as DNA, the CDR3 is TGTGCCAGTAGTATTGGAGGGCTACGCACAGATACGCAGTATTTT. Protein product: CASSIGGLRTDTQYF.